Shown below are 10 T cell receptor beta chains from a single sample sequenced in a study of T cell changes during pregnancy in multiple sclerosis. Sequenced by immunoSEQ multiplex PCR; TCRdb stores in-frame clones only, minus some. The sample has around 70,000 clones, just over 90% seen once. The source material was peripheral blood, sampled in the third trimester of pregnancy. Source of these receptors: a female donor with multiple sclerosis, enrolled in a pregnancy study.

This chain joins TRBV21-1 and TRBJ1-1. TRBV21-1 is listed as a pseudogene. This CDR3 has 18 residues. The CDR3 DNA reads TGTGCCAGCAGCAGGGGGGGGCCACAAGCAAGAATGAACACTGAAGCTTTCTTT. Translation: CASSRGGPQARMNTEAFF.

V gene TRBV27 combines with J gene TRBJ2-7; 12 bases fit TRBD2. Trimming cost V 5 bases and J 6 bases; bases outside gene matches: 8. In germline, CDR1 is MNHEY, CDR2 SMNVEV (reference sequence). The CDR3 extends over 15 amino acids. The CDR3 bases are TGTGCCAGCAGTCCATCTAGCGGGGGGGCTGCCGAGCAGTACTTC. This translates into CASSPSSGGAAEQYF.

This clone was detected only a few times. The rearrangement uses TRBV2 and TRBJ1-3; weak D call: TRBD1 (5 bases). The CDR3 totals 15 residues. The germline gives CDR1 SNHLY, CDR2 FYNNEI. Deletions cut 8 bases from V and 2 bases from J, with 16 bases between. Here the CDR3 DNA reads TGTGCCAGCTACCTCGACAGAAATCCTGGAAACACCATATATTTT. This sequence encodes CASYLDRNPGNTIYF.

This clone was observed a handful of times. The V call is TRBV28, the J call TRBJ2-3, with D unclear. V dropped 7 bases and J dropped 4 bases, with 12 bases sitting between them. Germline CDR1 and CDR2: MDHEN and SYDVKM. The CDR3 sequence is 13 residues long. The CDR3 loop reads CASISMPPDTQYF. CDR3 DNA: TGTGCCAGCATAAGCATGCCCCCAGATACGCAGTATTTT.

This sequence joins TRBV7-8 and TRBJ1-5; TRBD1 matches 8 bases. This CDR3 comprises 14 residues. Germline V gene lookup returns CDR1 SGHVS and CDR2 FQNEAQ. The V gene end was trimmed by 5 bases and the J gene end by 9 bases; junction bases not matched to a gene: 9. The CDR3 DNA sequence: TGTGCCAGCAGCCCAGGACAGGGTAGGGGGCCCCAGCATTTT. It is translated as CASSPGQGRGPQHF.

The CDR3 coding sequence is TGTGCCAGCAGCGCCCCCGGGACAATGGCCTCCGAGCAGTACTTC. Its protein product is CASSAPGTMASEQYF. The chain combines TRBV9 with TRBJ2-7; tentative D call: TRBD1 (6 bases). Germline-derived CDR1 and CDR2 are SGDLS and YYNGEE. The CDR3 has 15 residues. The V gene lost 3 bases and the J gene lost 6 bases, with 19 bases spanning the gap.

The rearrangement joins TRBV6-5 to TRBJ2-1; a possible D gene is TRBD2 (6 bases). V was trimmed by 4 bases and J by 4 bases, leaving 14 bases between them. The CDR3 contains 15 residues. Germline V CDR1 and CDR2: MNHEY, SVGAGI. Written as DNA, the CDR3 is TGTGCCAGCAGTTCGGCGGGGCACCCGTACAATGAGCAGTTCTTC. It is translated as CASSSAGHPYNEQFF.

The V gene is TRBV18, the J gene TRBJ2-1; 7 nucleotides match TRBD2. The V gene's germline CDR1 is KGHSH and CDR2 LQKENI. The V gene end was trimmed by 2 bases and the J gene end by 5 bases; junction bases not matched to a gene: 6. This CDR3 has 15 residues. The DNA of the CDR3 is TGTGCCAGCTCACCATTCGGACTAGAAAACAATGAGCAGTTCTTC. Protein product: CASSPFGLENNEQFF.

The rearrangement uses TRBV11-2 and TRBJ2-3; TRBD2 agrees at 9 bases. The germline V gene has CDR1 SGHAT and CDR2 FQNNGV. V lost 1 base, J lost 5 bases, and 7 bases stayed unmatched. The CDR3 is 16 residues long. DNA of the CDR3: TGTGCCAGCAGCTTAGGCGGCGGGGGGGCTGGAGATACGCAGTATTTT. The encoded protein is CASSLGGGGAGDTQYF.

The chain recombines TRBV5-4 with TRBJ2-3; 12 bases are a match to TRBD2. The CDR3 covers 14 residues. J was trimmed by 4 bases and V by 6 bases; bases with no gene match: 3. Germline CDR1 is SGHNT and CDR2 is YYREEE (reference sequence). The chain's CDR3 is CASTSGGAADTQYF. The CDR3 DNA reads as TGTGCCAGCACTAGCGGGGGGGCCGCAGATACGCAGTATTTT.